The sequence of this TCR beta chain was determined in a study of CD8 T cell repertoires and HIV-1 epitope variants (TCRdb year 2020). As for the study more broadly: T cells were stimulated in separate culture wells with each of twenty-five peptides representing autologous and known Gag and Nef epitope variants. For 10 days the cultures were kept in IMDM with gentamicin, and on days 3 and 7 half of the media was changed with IL-2, IL-7 and IL-15 added. Tested epitopes included three Gag epitope families and Nef HW9 and YT9. Running each culture condition in triplicate, except for one peptide done in duplicate, gave a total of 83 T cell cultures. A CMV, EBV and flu peptide pool, the Ebola AY9 epitope as negative control, and a no-peptide well were included as control conditions. T cells were enriched using the EasySep Human T Cell Enrichment Kit and were co-cultured with equal numbers of autologous T cell-negative cells serving as antigen-presenting cells. A 1M T cell aliquot was kept as an uncultured baseline condition, separate from the 80 or so T cell cultures.

The investigation overall reported the following: The assay identified only TCR beta chains and indicated proliferation in response to antigen, without indicating T cell function or cytokine profile. A handful of clonotypes recognized the Nef KF9 family and one the HW9 family, with no responses to the TAALDMSHF plasma variant. Roughly nine antigen-specific TCR beta clonotypes were identified, and six of them appeared cross-reactive for autologous or known escape epitope variants.

V is trimmed back by 6 bases and J by 2 bases, and the junction contains 11 bases that no gene match accounts for. The CDR3 has 16 amino acids, counting the end cysteine and phenylalanine. The sequence is cut down to CDR3 DNA, 48 bases in frame from base 1. The germline V gene provides CDR1 SGHNT and CDR2 YENEEA. The immunoSEQ platform was used to sequence TCR beta CDR3 regions at survey depth. The QIAamp DNA micro kit was used to extract genomic DNA from every cultured and uncultured CD8+ T cell population. Regarding the original processing steps: Samples with fewer than 5,000 productive reads were excluded, resulting in the removal of about 7% of the roughly 75 HIV peptide-stimulated cultures. Sequences were trimmed to CDR3 by a MANAFEST web app, and nonproductive sequences, CDR3s under 5 amino acids, and sequences not starting with C or ending with F/W were removed. To count as antigen-specific, a clonotype had to be expanded in at least 2 of 3 replicates compared with the no-peptide control at FDR 0.01, and only within one epitope family. A specific clonotype also had to show a frequency at least fivefold higher than in wells stimulated with peptides from other epitope families. The immuneACCESS repertoire file appears here via TCRdb, limited to in-frame rearrangements. These files lack a portion of the clones; in checked studies, under half of the deficit traces to unresolved V genes, and the cause of the others is not known. Clone size and the V and J calls come from that table; the DNA yielded D and trimming. This sample comprises a few thousand clones, about 70% of them detected only once. The top ten constitute roughly 46% of the sample.

The EasySep Human CD8+ T Cell Enrichment Kit was used on day 10 to isolate CD8+ T cells from every culture. Regarding this clone: This clone's antigen is unknown. No quality values exist for individual bases; no much larger clone is one base distant.

The material sequenced was cultured CD8+ T cells derived from PBMCs. This TCR came from a male donor with HIV. The chain was built from TRBV11-3 and TRBJ2-3; a stretch of 7 junction bases matches TRBD2. The CDR3 protein sequence reads: CASSSRSAGDTDTQYF. The nucleotides are TGTGCCAGCAGTTCGAGGAGCGCGGGAGACACAGATACGCAGTATTTT.